One and the same sample provided the 10 T cell receptor beta chains below, sequenced in a study of T-cell reconstitution after alpha-beta-depleted transplantation in children. Molecular barcoding with unique molecular identifiers was used for the TCRbeta library. One entry per CDR3 protein, called by TCRdb with MiXCR from the PCR reads. The sample has some 600,000 distinct CDR3 sequences, around a sixth seen once. Source: PBMCs from the stem cell graft donor, taken from the stem cell graft. These receptors all stem from a human donor who donated a stem cell graft to a child with acute myeloid leukemia.

This clonotype occurred many times. The chain combines TRBV29-1 with TRBJ2-5, with TRBD1 matching over 7 bases. V lost 2 bases, J lost 5 bases, and 5 bases stayed unmatched. CDR3 length: 13 amino acids. Germline CDR1 and CDR2: SQVTM and ANQGSEA. CDR3 residues: CSVEIVTGETQYF. In DNA form, the CDR3 reads TGCAGCGTTGAAATCGTGACAGGGGAGACCCAGTACTTC.

With regard to this clonotype: A much more abundant neighbour one base away suggests this may be a read error. V is TRBV20-1 and J is TRBJ1-1; D is undetermined. CDR1 and CDR2 from the germline V gene are DFQATT and SNEGSKA (reference sequence). The CDR3 runs to 11 residues. V shed 5 bases and J shed 4 bases, with 8 bases lying between them. The CDR3 DNA sequence: TGCAGTGCTGCCCGGCTCACTGAAGCTTTCTTT. Translation: CSAARLTEAFF.

The chain recombines TRBV12-3 or TRBV12-4 with TRBJ2-3; the D gene could be TRBD1 or TRBD2 (5 bases each). V was clipped by 3 bases and J by 6 bases, with 16 bases between them. The CDR3 has 15 residues. The CDR3 DNA is TGTGCCAGCAGTTTGGGGACCACAGACGAGGATACGCAGTATTTT. Translation gives CASSLGTTDEDTQYF.

This chain uses TRBV13 with TRBJ2-1; TRBD2 aligns across 9 bases. The germline CDR1 and CDR2 sequences are PRHDT and FYEKMQ (reference sequence). The CDR3 has 15 residues. The trim removed 8 bases at V and 9 bases at J, leaving 14 bases unmatched. The DNA of the CDR3 is TGTGCCAGCTCCCTAAAGGCGGGGGGGCCGGGTGAGCAGTTCTTC. Translating gives CASSLKAGGPGEQFF.

The chain recombines TRBV28 with TRBJ2-2; D not resolved. Germline values: CDR1 MDHEN, CDR2 SYDVKM. V lost 5 bases, J lost 4 bases, and 20 bases lay in between. CDR3 length: 17 residues. The CDR3 DNA reads TGTGCCAGCAGTCCGTCTGAGAGGACGATGAGCACCGGGGAGCTGTTTTTT. It specifies CASSPSERTMSTGELFF. The full variable domain, with the rest looked up from reference TRBV28 and TRBJ2-2, is DVKVTQSSRYLVKRTGEKVFLECVQDMDHENMFWYRQDPGLGLRLIYFSYDVKMKEKGDIPEGYSVSREKKERFSLILESASTNQTSMYLCASSPSERTMSTGELFFGEGSRLTVL.

This clonotype was seen more than once but under ten times. The genes are TRBV27 and TRBJ2-3; D call uncertain. The CDR3 has 12 amino acids. CDR1 is MNHEY and CDR2 is SMNVEV in the germline V gene (reference sequence). The ends were cut back, 5 bases at V and 14 bases at J, with 17 bases in the middle. CDR3 region: CASSHSFHTWYF. DNA of the CDR3: TGTGCCAGCAGTCACTCTTTTCACACTTGGTATTTT.

This clonotype showed up many times. The J gene is TRBJ1-1, the V gene TRBV12-3 or TRBV12-4; D remains unclear. V lost 4 bases, J lost 4 bases, and 7 bases lay in between. The CDR3 extends over 12 amino acids. DNA of the CDR3: TGTGCCAGCAGTTACGGTTCCACTGAAGCTTTCTTT. Translation: CASSYGSTEAFF.

The chain is built from TRBV5-6 and TRBJ1-4; TRBD1 might be the D (6 bases). Per germline, CDR1 SGHDT and CDR2 YYEEEE. CDR3 length: 14 residues. V shed 4 bases and J shed 5 bases, with 12 bases lying between them. CDR3 coding DNA: TGTGCCAGCAGCCTACAGGGACGGAATGAAAAACTGTTTTTT. Translated, it gives CASSLQGRNEKLFF.

This sequence joins TRBV4-1 and TRBJ2-5; D tentatively fits TRBD1 or TRBD2 (5 bases each). Germline assignment: CDR1 MGHRA and CDR2 YSYEKL. V lost 1 base, J lost 5 bases, and 11 bases lay in between. CDR3 length: 14 amino acids. CDR3 residues: CASSQGGDMETQYF. The CDR3 DNA is TGCGCCAGCAGCCAAGGAGGGGATATGGAGACCCAGTACTTC.

This clonotype appeared a few times. The chain links TRBV6-1 to TRBJ1-5; D is unresolved. The germline gives CDR1 MNHNS, CDR2 SASEGT. V was trimmed by 6 bases and J by 0 bases, leaving 18 bases between them. The CDR3 consists of 17 residues. CDR3 DNA: TGTGCCAGCAGCAACGGGCCATACGTATATAGCAATCAGCCCCAGCATTTT. Its protein product is CASSNGPYVYSNQPQHF.